This T cell receptor (beta chain) was identified in a study of response to subunit inactivated influenza vaccine. A remark on this clonotype: Its antigen is not identified.

TCRdb re-called the RT-PCR reads with MiXCR, one entry per CDR3 protein. This table holds fewer than 650,000 distinct CDR3 sequences, over 10% found once. Study outcomes and limitations: With each seasonal influenza vaccination, the authors suggested, few new T cells are recruited.

The sequencing here drew on PBMCs from blood, taken roughly 47 days after vaccination. This sequence was found in a man over 45 who received an inactivated influenza vaccine.

The CDR3 reads CALCLRRFLGAHRVAEAFF. CDR3 sequence (DNA): TGTGCCCTCTGTTTAAGAAGATTCCTCGGTGCCCACAGGGTCGCTGAAGCTTTCTTT. The rearrangement links TRBV7-7 to TRBJ1-1, with D possibly being TRBD1 (6 bases). The CDR3 is 19 residues long. Germline V CDR1 and CDR2: SSHAT, FNYEAQ (reference sequence). V dropped 11 bases and J dropped 6 bases, with 37 bases sitting between them.